The rows below give T cell receptor beta chains drawn from one sample of a study of Ad26.COV2.S vaccination and SARS-CoV-2 variants. Sequenced by immunoSEQ multiplex PCR; TCRdb stores in-frame clones only, minus some. The sample records hundreds of thousands of clones, roughly 80% being singletons. The sequencing here drew on peripheral blood, taken in a trial of Ad26.COV2.S vaccine versus placebo. The receptors here all came from a person aged 18 to 65 who received the Ad26.COV2.S COVID-19 vaccine or a placebo. The CDR3 runs from the conserved cysteine through the conserved F or W. The D gene is left open where the match is weak. The listing skips clone size in some rows; elsewhere it reads once, few, many or a size class.

size: -; D: -; J: TRBJ2-2; V: TRBV7-6; CDR3: CASSLPGSGAHGGELFF; DNA: TGTGCCAGCAGCTTACCGGGGTCGGGGGCGCATGGCGGGGAGCTGTTTTTT
size: -; D: TRBD1; J: TRBJ1-2; V: TRBV4-1; CDR3: CASSHVPLRTGRNGYTF; DNA: TGCGCCAGCAGCCACGTGCCCCTTCGGACAGGGAGGAATGGCTACACCTTC
size: -; D: -; J: TRBJ1-1; V: TRBV7-2; CDR3: CASSSQGVVNTEAFF; DNA: TGTGCCAGCAGCTCCCAAGGGGTAGTGAACACTGAAGCTTTCTTT
size: few; D: -; J: TRBJ2-7; V: TRBV2; CDR3: CASSSDAALGQYF; DNA: TGTGCCAGCAGTTCGGACGCGGCCTTGGGGCAGTACTTC
size: -; D: -; J: TRBJ1-3; V: TRBV12-3/TRBV12-4; CDR3: CASSLGNTIYF; DNA: TGTGCCAGCAGTTTAGGGAACACCATATATTTT
size: -; D: -; J: TRBJ1-5; V: TRBV7-9; CDR3: CASSLGGPQHF; DNA: TGTGCCAGCAGCTTAGGAGGGCCCCAGCATTTT
size: -; D: -; J: TRBJ2-2; V: TRBV5-1; CDR3: CASSRGAANTGELFF; DNA: TGCGCCAGCAGCCGGGGAGCAGCGAACACCGGGGAGCTGTTTTTT
size: -; D: -; J: TRBJ1-3; V: TRBV5-4; CDR3: CASSFRGRNTIYF; DNA: TGTGCCAGCAGCTTTAGGGGGAGAAACACCATATATTTT
size: -; D: -; J: TRBJ2-1; V: TRBV7-3; CDR3: CASSPSPGNEQFF; DNA: TGTGCCAGCAGCCCATCACCGGGCAATGAGCAGTTCTTC
size: -; D: -; J: TRBJ2-1; V: TRBV5-5; CDR3: CASSWGLLEGEQFF; DNA: TGTGCCAGCAGCTGGGGACTCTTGGAGGGTGAGCAGTTCTTC
size: few; D: TRBD1; J: TRBJ2-2; V: TRBV7-9; CDR3: CASSLVPRRTGNTGELFF; DNA: TGTGCCAGCAGCTTAGTGCCGAGGAGGACAGGAAACACCGGGGAGCTGTTTTTT
size: -; D: -; J: TRBJ2-3; V: TRBV7-3; CDR3: CASSWTIGQRTYF; DNA: TGTGCCAGCAGCTGGACGATCGGCCAAAGAACGTATTTT
size: -; D: -; J: TRBJ2-1; V: TRBV7-8; CDR3: CASSLRTDYNEQFF; DNA: TGTGCCAGCAGCCTACGGACGGACTACAATGAGCAGTTCTTC
size: -; D: -; J: TRBJ1-1; V: TRBV9; CDR3: CASSVTQGNTEAFF; DNA: TGTGCCAGCAGCGTAACCCAGGGGAACACTGAAGCTTTCTTT
size: -; D: -; J: TRBJ2-1; V: TRBV7-2; CDR3: CASSLGGGQGRNEQFF; DNA: TGTGCCAGCAGCTTAGGTGGAGGGCAGGGAAGGAATGAGCAGTTCTTC
size: -; D: TRBD1; J: TRBJ2-3; V: TRBV2; CDR3: CASSSGQANTDTQYF; DNA: TGTGCCAGCAGTTCTGGACAGGCAAACACAGATACGCAGTATTTT
size: many; D: -; J: TRBJ1-6; V: TRBV27; CDR3: CASSLFAETGRINSPLHF; DNA: TGTGCCAGCAGTTTATTCGCGGAGACAGGAAGAATCAATTCACCCCTCCACTTT
size: -; D: -; J: TRBJ1-2; V: TRBV4-1; CDR3: CASSQDTANYGYTF; DNA: TGCGCCAGCAGCCAAGATACAGCTAACTATGGCTACACCTTC
size: -; D: TRBD2; J: TRBJ2-7; V: TRBV5-1; CDR3: CASSPTRSGRGEQYF; DNA: TGCGCCAGCAGCCCCACGAGGTCAGGGAGGGGCGAGCAGTACTTC
size: -; D: -; J: TRBJ1-6; V: TRBV19; CDR3: CASSIQGSNSPLHF; DNA: TGTGCCAGTAGTATACAGGGCTCCAATTCACCCCTCCACTTT
size: -; D: -; J: TRBJ2-7; V: TRBV7-2; CDR3: CASSLIRSAYEQYF; DNA: TGTGCCAGCAGCTTAATCAGGTCGGCCTACGAGCAGTACTTC
size: -; D: TRBD2; J: TRBJ2-1; V: TRBV3-1/TRBV3-2; CDR3: CASSLYHLAGDEQFF; DNA: TGTGCCAGCAGCCTCTACCATCTAGCGGGGGACGAGCAGTTCTTC